This TCR beta chain was identified in a study of blood T cell repertoires in COVID-19. The age range of participants was about 18 to 89 years, with residence in about two dozen US areas. The study counted Cohort 3 donors as recovered given two negative PCRs, clearance, or symptom resolution. Per the original data handling: Amplified reference gene primers provided the basis for estimating nucleated cell counts. Some clones are missing from TCRdb's copy, which holds only in-frame ones; the method was immunoSEQ multiplex PCR. Clonal size and the V and J genes are those of that table, whereas D and trimming came from the DNA. This table has about 64,000 clones, roughly 91% appearing once. Germline V gene data show CDR1 as SGHAT and CDR2 as FQNNGV. V dropped 5 bases and J dropped 4 bases, with 9 bases sitting between them. The CDR3 is made up of 12 amino acids.

Sequencing used PBMCs or T cells enriched from blood (not recorded which). The TCR comes from a woman in her 40s who had recovered from COVID-19. The chain employs TRBV11-2 and TRBJ2-7; unclear D gene. CDR3 sequence: CASSTVPYEQYF. In nucleotides, the CDR3 is TGTGCCAGCAGCACAGTCCCTTACGAGCAGTACTTC.